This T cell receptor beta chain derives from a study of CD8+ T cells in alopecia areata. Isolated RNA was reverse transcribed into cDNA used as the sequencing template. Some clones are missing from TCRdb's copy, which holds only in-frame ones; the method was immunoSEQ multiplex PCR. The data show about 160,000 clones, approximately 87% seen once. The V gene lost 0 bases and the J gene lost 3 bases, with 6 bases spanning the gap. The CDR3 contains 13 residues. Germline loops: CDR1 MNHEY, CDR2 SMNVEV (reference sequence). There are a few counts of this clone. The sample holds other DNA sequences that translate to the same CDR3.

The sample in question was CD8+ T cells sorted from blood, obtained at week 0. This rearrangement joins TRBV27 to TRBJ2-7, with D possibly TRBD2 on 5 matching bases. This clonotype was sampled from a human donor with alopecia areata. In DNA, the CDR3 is TGTGCCAGCAGTTTATCCGGGGTCTACGAGCAGTACTTC. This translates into CASSLSGVYEQYF.